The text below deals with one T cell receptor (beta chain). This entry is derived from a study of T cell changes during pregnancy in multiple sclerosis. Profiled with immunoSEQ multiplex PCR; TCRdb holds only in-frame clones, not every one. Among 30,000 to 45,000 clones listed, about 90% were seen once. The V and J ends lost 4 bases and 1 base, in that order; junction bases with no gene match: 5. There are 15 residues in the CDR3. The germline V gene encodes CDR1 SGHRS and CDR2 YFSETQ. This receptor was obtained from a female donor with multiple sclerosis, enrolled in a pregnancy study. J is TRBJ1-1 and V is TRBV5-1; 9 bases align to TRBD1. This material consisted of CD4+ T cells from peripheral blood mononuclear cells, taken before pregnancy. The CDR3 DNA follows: TGCGCCAGCAGCCCCGGACAGGGGAAGAACACTGAAGCTTTCTTT. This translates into CASSPGQGKNTEAFF.